Listed below are T cell receptor beta chains from one sample, sequenced in a study of neoadjuvant anti-PD-1 for oral cavity cancer. Clones were read by immunoSEQ multiplex PCR, and TCRdb kept only the in-frame ones, dropping some. This sample carries 55,000 to 80,000 clones, about 86% of them seen once, and the ten largest clones take around 3.2%. Sequencing used PBMCs, obtained before nivolumab (anti-PD-1) treatment. The receptors shown here come from a person aged 40-85 years with oral cavity squamous cell carcinoma. Both conserved end residues are part of each CDR3. A D gene is named only where the DNA matches it firmly. Clone size is given for some rows only: seen once, a few or many times, or a class if the clone is expanded.

>TRBJ1-2|.|TRBV10-1|TRBD1
TGCGCCAGCAGCGAAAGACAGGGCCGGGGCTACACCTTC
CASSERQGRGYTF
>TRBJ2-4|.|TRBV19|.
TGTGCCAGTAGAAGTAGGAGTTCAAACATTCAGTACTTC
CASRSRSSNIQYF
>TRBJ2-7|.|TRBV5-4|.
TGTGCCAGCAGCCCCGAGGGTCTGAGCTCCTACGAGCAGTACTTC
CASSPEGLSSYEQYF
>TRBJ1-5|once|TRBV5-1|TRBD1
TGCGCTCACAAGGGGGCAGAATATCAGCCCCAGCATTTT
CAHKGAEYQPQHF
>TRBJ2-7|.|TRBV15|TRBD2
TGTGCCACCAGCATGATGCAGCGGGGTACCTACGAGCAGTACTTC
CATSMMQRGTYEQYF
>TRBJ2-2|.|TRBV5-6|.
TGTGCCAGCAGCTTGCCCACCCACACCGGGGAGCTGTTTTTT
CASSLPTHTGELFF
>TRBJ2-7|.|TRBV10-3|.
TGTGCCATCAGTGACACCGTTTTTGTTTACGAGCAGTACTTC
CAISDTVFVYEQYF
>TRBJ2-2|.|TRBV9|.
TGTGCCAGCAGCGTAGTATCGGGGGTCCTCACCGGGGAGCTGTTTTTT
CASSVVSGVLTGELFF
>TRBJ1-2|.|TRBV13|.
TGTGCCAGCAGCTTAGGCCTAGGTGGGGGCGGCTACACCTTC
CASSLGLGGGGYTF
>TRBJ2-6|.|TRBV10-2|.
TGCGCCAGCAGTCGGCAGCCTGGGGCCAACGTCCTGACTTTC
CASSRQPGANVLTF
>TRBJ2-5|.|TRBV5-4|.
TGTGCCAGCAGTTGGGGCGGGGGCTTTCGTGAGACCCAGTACTTC
CASSWGGGFRETQYF
>TRBJ1-4|.|TRBV6-6|TRBD1
TGTGCCAGCAGCCTGGGACAGGGAGGCGAAAAACTGTTTTTT
CASSLGQGGEKLFF
>TRBJ2-3|once|TRBV15|.
TGTGCCACCAGCAGAGATAGGACCCCGGATACGCAGTATTTT
CATSRDRTPDTQYF
>TRBJ1-2|once|TRBV5-6|TRBD1
TGTGCCAGCAGCCCAGGGACAGTTGCGGTGTATGGCTACACCTTC
CASSPGTVAVYGYTF
>TRBJ2-1|.|TRBV4-2|.
TGTGCCAGCAGCCAAGATCGGGGCTATGAGCAGTTCTTC
CASSQDRGYEQFF
>TRBJ1-5|.|TRBV30|TRBD1
TGTGCCTGGAGTCCCACAGGGGTAGGGCAGCCCCAGCATTTT
CAWSPTGVGQPQHF
>TRBJ1-5|.|TRBV30|.
TGTGCCTGGAGTGTTGGGGTTCAGCCCCAGCATTTT
CAWSVGVQPQHF
>TRBJ2-5|.|TRBV30|TRBD1
TGTGCCTGGAGCGGACCCCGGCAGGGGGCCCAGTACTTC
CAWSGPRQGAQYF
>TRBJ2-3|.|TRBV7-2|TRBD2
TGTGCCAGCAGTTTCCTAGCGGGAGGGGGCACAGATACGCAGTATTTT
CASSFLAGGGTDTQYF
>TRBJ2-5|.|TRBV10-3|.
TGTGCCATCAGTGGGGGGAGGAGGGGTAACGAGCAACAAGAGACCCAGTACTTC
CAISGGRRGNEQQETQYF
>TRBJ2-1|.|TRBV18|TRBD2
TGTGCCAGCTCCCAGAATAGCGGGAGGAGCAATGAGCAGTTCTTC
CASSQNSGRSNEQFF
>TRBJ1-2|few|TRBV28|.
TGTGCCAGCAGTGGACCCACACACTATGGCTACACCTTC
CASSGPTHYGYTF
>TRBJ1-2|.|TRBV11-2|.
TGTGCCAGCAGCCCTTTACGGACAACTAACTATGGCTACACCTTC
CASSPLRTTNYGYTF
>TRBJ1-2|.|TRBV5-1|.
TGCGCCAGCAGCTTGGGAGGCGCCAGGGCTGGCTACACCTTC
CASSLGGARAGYTF
>TRBJ1-2|.|TRBV2|.
TGTGCCAGCAGTGCGACAGCTAACTATGGCTACACCTTC
CASSATANYGYTF
>TRBJ1-2|.|TRBV2|.
TGTGCCAGCAGTGAAATGAGGCGGCTCCCTTCCGGCTACACCTTC
CASSEMRRLPSGYTF
>TRBJ1-5|.|TRBV19|.
TGTGCCAGTAGTACGAGTAGCAATCAGCCCCAGCATTTT
CASSTSSNQPQHF
>TRBJ2-7|.|TRBV10-1|TRBD2
TGCGCCAGCAGCCGCCGGACTAGCGGAATTACCCCCTACGAGCAGTACTTC
CASSRRTSGITPYEQYF
>TRBJ1-1|few|TRBV11-2|.
TGTGCCAGCAGCTTACCGGGGAACACTGAAGCTTTCTTT
CASSLPGNTEAFF
>TRBJ2-7|.|TRBV10-3|.
TGTGCCATCAGTGAGTCGGACAACGTGGCGGTATTC
CAISESDNVAVF
>TRBJ2-7|.|TRBV7-9|.
TGTGCCAGCAGCTTAGTGGGAGAAAGCTACGAGCAGTACTTC
CASSLVGESYEQYF
>TRBJ1-1|.|TRBV25-1|TRBD1
TGTGCCAGCAGTGAACGCAGGACAGGTCGGGTTGAAGCTTTCTTT
CASSERRTGRVEAFF
>TRBJ2-2|.|TRBV10-1|.
TGCGCCAGCCCTAAGGGGGACGGCGGGGAGCTGTTTTTT
CASPKGDGGELFF
>TRBJ1-2|few|TRBV2|TRBD1
TGTGCCAGCAGTGAACACCAATACGCCGACAGGGTTGTCGGCTACACCTTC
CASSEHQYADRVVGYTF
>TRBJ1-6|.|TRBV6-5|TRBD1
TGTGCCAGCAGTTACTTCGGACAGGGTTCACCCCTCCACTTT
CASSYFGQGSPLHF
>TRBJ1-2|.|TRBV2|.
TGTGCCAGCAGTTCCGGGACGGGAAACTATGGCTACACCTTC
CASSSGTGNYGYTF
>TRBJ2-2|.|TRBV6-9|TRBD1
TGTGCCAGCAGTTACCCAGAGACAGGGACGAACACCGGGGAGCTGTTTTTT
CASSYPETGTNTGELFF
>TRBJ2-5|.|TRBV5-3|.
TGTGCCAGAAGCTTCGGAAAGACAGAGACCCAGTACTTC
CARSFGKTETQYF
>TRBJ1-5|.|TRBV27|TRBD1
TGTGCCAGCAGTCCCTGGACAGGGCCATCCAGTCAGCCCCAGCATTTT
CASSPWTGPSSQPQHF
>TRBJ2-3|.|TRBV5-1|TRBD1
TGCGCCAGCAGCTTATGGACAGGGGCTTTACCAGATACGCAGTATTTT
CASSLWTGALPDTQYF
>TRBJ2-2|.|TRBV6-4|TRBD2
TGTGCCAGCAGTGAGCTAGCGGGGGGAACCGGGGAGCTGTTTTTT
CASSELAGGTGELFF
>TRBJ1-1|few|TRBV21-1|.
TGTGCCAGCAGCAAAGAGGAACGCGGAGTGAACACTGAAGCTTTCTTT
CASSKEERGVNTEAFF
>TRBJ1-3|few|TRBV30|.
TGTGCCTGGACCCAGGGTGGTAGGCACACCATATATTTT
CAWTQGGRHTIYF
>TRBJ1-5|.|TRBV18|.
TGTGCCAGCTCACCGTCGATTAATCAGCCCCAGCATTTT
CASSPSINQPQHF
>TRBJ2-1|.|TRBV6-5|.
TGTGCCAGCGAGCGGGACAATGAGCAGTTCTTC
CASERDNEQFF
>TRBJ2-1|.|TRBV5-1|TRBD2
TGCGCCAGCGACCCTAGCGGGGAAACCTACAATGAGCAGTTCTTC
CASDPSGETYNEQFF
>TRBJ2-5|.|TRBV28|.
TGTGCCAGCACAACCCCACGGGAGTGGGGAGAGACCCAGTACTTC
CASTTPREWGETQYF
>TRBJ1-2|.|TRBV7-9|.
TGTGCCAGCAGCCCAAGGGAGGCTTTCCCCTACACCTTC
CASSPREAFPYTF
>TRBJ2-6|.|TRBV5-1|.
TGCGCCAGCAGCTTGGCCAGGGGATCCGGGGCCAACGTCCTGACTTTC
CASSLARGSGANVLTF
>TRBJ1-2|.|TRBV5-1|.
TGCGCCAGCAGCTTGGATAGCGGAAATGGCTACACCTTC
CASSLDSGNGYTF
>TRBJ2-7|once|TRBV30|.
TGTGCCTGGAGTGTAGTCGGAGGGGGAGGGCCGATATACGAGCAGTACTTC
CAWSVVGGGGPIYEQYF